The 16 T cell receptor beta chains below all came from one sample that was sequenced in a study of vaccination and CD4 T cells after COVID-19. Treatment here: roughly ten-day PBMC culture with coronavirus spike peptide pools or control peptides (ViraFEST assay). An unexposed donor provided the CD4+ T cells, which were collected before the COVID-19 pandemic (2011-2018). Researchers used the Oncomine TCR Beta short-read assay to sequence DNA from cultured CD4+ T cells. Each CDR3 protein is one row after TCRdb ran MiXCR on the PCR reads. The sample consists of approximately 5,700 distinct CDR3 sequences, roughly a quarter of them appearing once. Their recognized antigens are unknown. Sequenced material: CD4+ T cells from blood, cultured in vitro. The receptors come from a human donor in good health.

The chain couples TRBV19 to TRBJ1-1, with TRBD1 as a possible D gene (5 bases). Trimming left V 3 bases short and J 7 bases short, with 15 bases between. CDR3 size: 14 residues. The V gene's germline CDR1 is LNHDA and CDR2 SQIVND (reference sequence). The CDR3 sequence: CASSIQGMGLEAFF. DNA of the CDR3: TGTGCCAGTAGTATCCAGGGCATGGGGCTTGAAGCTTTCTTT. The full variable domain, with the rest looked up from reference TRBV19 and TRBJ1-1, is DGGITQSPKYLFRKEGQNVTLSCEQNLNHDAMYWYRQDPGQGLRLIYYSQIVNDFQKGDIAEGYSVSREKKESFPLTVTSAQKNPTAFYLCASSIQGMGLEAFFGQGTRLTVV.

Only a few counts were recorded for this clonotype. The chain recombines TRBV19 with TRBJ1-5, with D uncertain. The V end was cut by 8 bases, the J end by 3 bases, with 8 bases between. This CDR3 spans 12 amino acids. CDR1 and CDR2 (germline): LNHDA, SQIVND (reference sequence). CDR3 nucleotides: TGTGCCAGTTCCTACAACAATCAGCCCCAGCATTTT. It codes for CASSYNNQPQHF.

Worth noting for this clonotype: A much bigger clone sits one base away, suggesting this may be a read error. The rearrangement links TRBV24-1 to TRBJ1-1; possible D gene TRBD1, 5 bases. The V gene's germline CDR1 is KGHDR and CDR2 SFDVKD. The V and J ends lost 9 bases and 1 base respectively, with 11 bases between them. This CDR3 has 13 residues. The CDR3 nucleotides read TGTGCCACCGGGTTCGGGGGGAACACTGAAGCTTTCTTT. Translation: CATGFGGNTEAFF.

This chain links TRBV5-1 with TRBJ1-5; no clear D gene. The V end lost 0 bases, the J end lost 5 bases, and 9 bases lay between the germline ends. The germline CDR1 and CDR2 sequences are SGHRS and YFSETQ. The CDR3 length is 14 residues. The CDR3 coding sequence is TGCGCCAGCAGCTTGGAGGGAGGCTATCAGCCCCAGCATTTT. Protein product: CASSLEGGYQPQHF. The full variable domain, in which reference TRBV5-1 and TRBJ1-5 provide the parts outside the CDR3, is KAGVTQTPRYLIKTRGQQVTLSCSPISGHRSVSWYQQTPGQGLQFLFEYFSETQRNKGNFPGRFSGRQFSNSRSEMNVSTLELGDSALYLCASSLEGGYQPQHFGDGTRLSIL.

The chain combines TRBV6-5 with TRBJ1-6; no clear D gene. The CDR3 runs 14 residues. Deletions cut 8 bases from V and 6 bases from J, with 14 bases between. Germline V lookup: CDR1 MNHEY, CDR2 SVGAGI. Here the CDR3 DNA reads TGTGCCAGCGGTTCATTGGACCTTAATTCACCCCTCCACTTT. The encoded protein is CASGSLDLNSPLHF.

This chain uses TRBV6-1 with TRBJ2-7, with TRBD2 as a possible D gene (6 bases). Per germline, CDR1 MNHNS and CDR2 SASEGT. With 5 bases removed from V and 7 bases from J, the gap between germline ends came to 21 bases. This CDR3 is built from 15 residues. CDR3 bases: TGTGCCAGCAGTACCCAAGCCGGGGGATTGCGGGAGCAGTACTTC. Translated, it gives CASSTQAGGLREQYF.

The chain carries TRBV7-8 and TRBJ2-2, with TRBD2 identical over 7 bases. V gave up 1 base and J gave up 6 bases; unmatched junction bases: 2. Germline-derived CDR1 and CDR2 are SGHVS and FQNEAQ. The CDR3 runs to 14 residues. The CDR3 DNA sequence: TGTGCCAGCAGCTTAGAAACTAGCGCCGGGGAGCTGTTTTTT. This codes for CASSLETSAGELFF.

This clonotype is medium-sized. The chain employs TRBV20-1 and TRBJ1-6, with a tentative D call TRBD1 (6 bases). The V and J ends lost 3 bases and 12 bases respectively, with 12 bases between them. The V gene's germline CDR1 is DFQATT and CDR2 SNEGSKA (reference sequence). The CDR3 consists of 12 residues. The CDR3: CSASTGSRPLHF. The CDR3 region has the DNA TGCAGTGCTAGCACAGGGTCCAGACCCCTCCACTTT.

The chain combines TRBV10-3 with TRBJ1-6; D unresolved. Germline loops: CDR1 ENHRY, CDR2 SYGVKD. The V and J ends lost 2 bases and 10 bases respectively, with 9 bases between them. The CDR3 length is 13 residues. CDR3 protein: CAISEEGGSPLHF. The CDR3 DNA is TGTGCCATCAGTGAGGAGGGTGGCTCACCCCTCCACTTT.

The chain employs TRBV5-1 and TRBJ2-7; TRBD2 is a possible D gene (6 bases). Germline assignment: CDR1 SGHRS and CDR2 YFSETQ. The CDR3 consists of 18 residues. With 2 bases removed from V and 2 bases from J, the gap between germline ends came to 23 bases. For the CDR3, the DNA is TGCGCCAGCAGCTTACAAGCCCCTATGTGGGGGGTCGCCTACGAGCAGTACTTC. This gives the protein CASSLQAPMWGVAYEQYF.

This chain links TRBV27 with TRBJ2-7; 7 bases are a match to TRBD1. The length of the CDR3 is 14 residues. Germline lookup yields CDR1 MNHEY and CDR2 SMNVEV (reference sequence). V lost 2 bases to trimming and J lost 6 bases; unmatched junction nucleotides: 7. This CDR3 is CASSLDRVLGEQYF. DNA of the CDR3: TGTGCCAGCAGTTTAGACAGGGTGTTGGGCGAGCAGTACTTC.

This rearrangement joins TRBV6-1 to TRBJ2-3; 9 nucleotides line up with TRBD2. CDR1 MNHNS and CDR2 SASEGT come from the germline V gene. The CDR3 has 15 amino acids. With V trimmed by 6 bases and J by 4 bases, 8 bases remained unmatched. The CDR3 sequence is CASRPFSGGSDTQYF. In DNA form, the CDR3 reads TGTGCCAGCAGGCCTTTTAGCGGGGGTTCAGATACGCAGTATTTT.

By frequency in the sample, this clonotype is medium-sized. V and J are TRBV7-8 and TRBJ1-2, with D uncertain. The V gene's germline CDR1 is SGHVS and CDR2 FQNEAQ. The CDR3 is 14 residues long. Between the trimmed V and J ends, which lost 1 base and 5 bases, there was a span of 11 bases. Here the CDR3 DNA reads TGTGCCAGCAGCTTAGAGGGCGGTAGTTATGGCTACACCTTC. Its protein product is CASSLEGGSYGYTF.

The chain is built from TRBV7-9 and TRBJ1-3; maybe TRBD1 (6 bases). V was cut by 5 bases and J by 0 bases, with 14 bases left in between. This CDR3 is built from 16 residues. Germline assignment: CDR1 SEHNR and CDR2 FQNEAQ (reference sequence). CDR3 in DNA: TGTGCCAGCAGCCCGGAAGGACAGTCCTCTGGAAACACCATATATTTT. Translating gives CASSPEGQSSGNTIYF. The full variable domain, with the rest looked up from reference TRBV7-9 and TRBJ1-3, is DTGVSQNPRHKITKRGQNVTFRCDPISEHNRLYWYRQTLGQGPEFLTYFQNEAQLEKSRLLSDRFSAERPKGSFSTLEIQRTEQGDSAMYLCASSPEGQSSGNTIYFGEGSWLTVV.

The chain joins TRBV20-1 to TRBJ2-3; D is undetermined. Germline CDR1 DFQATT, CDR2 SNEGSKA (reference sequence). Trimming pared 0 bases from V and 3 bases from J, leaving 13 bases between. The CDR3 loop spans 15 amino acids. CDR3 sequence: CSARDHTESTDTQYF. CDR3 nucleotides: TGCAGTGCTAGAGATCACACGGAGTCGACAGATACGCAGTATTTT.

The V and J genes are TRBV7-2 and TRBJ2-1, with 14 positions matching TRBD2. Germline-derived CDR1 and CDR2 are SGHTA and FQGNSA. CDR3 length equals 16 residues. J gave up 6 bases and V 2 bases, and 3 bases lay outside the gene matches. The CDR3 region is CASSLYGTSGGNEQFF. DNA for the CDR3: TGTGCCAGCAGCTTATATGGGACTAGCGGGGGCAATGAGCAGTTCTTC.